The 18 T cell receptor beta chains reported below all come from one sample, sequenced in a study of radiotherapy plus CTLA-4 blockade in lung cancer. Data came from immunoSEQ multiplex PCR; TCRdb stores just in-frame clones and leaves some out. The sample yields about 91,000 clones, 55% to 75% seen once. The source material was peripheral blood, sampled from a patient treated with radiotherapy plus ipilimumab. The receptors derive from a human donor with non-small cell lung cancer that progressed on radiotherapy plus ipilimumab.

A few counts support this clone. This chain links TRBV6-5 with TRBJ1-2; D remains ambiguous. The germline gives CDR1 MNHEY, CDR2 SVGAGI. The germline V and J ends were trimmed by 3 bases and 3 bases, with 8 bases remaining between them. The length of the CDR3 is 13 residues. This chain's CDR3 is CASSYGVHYGYTF. The CDR3 DNA follows: TGTGCCAGCAGTTATGGGGTTCACTATGGCTACACCTTC.

The chain combines TRBV13 with TRBJ2-1; D gene unclear. V was shortened by 6 bases and J by 7 bases, with 16 bases between the two germline ends. CDR3 length equals 14 residues. Germline V gives CDR1 PRHDT, CDR2 FYEKMQ (reference sequence). CDR3 bases: TGTGCCAGCAGTGGTTATGCCTTCAGGAATGAGCAGTTCTTC. Translating gives CASSGYAFRNEQFF.

This clone was counted once. This chain connects TRBV5-1 to TRBJ2-2, with TRBD2 as a possible D gene (6 bases). The CDR3 loop spans 14 amino acids. The V and J ends lost 3 bases and 6 bases respectively, with 12 bases between them. Per germline, CDR1 SGHRS and CDR2 YFSETQ. This chain's CDR3 is CASSSTREAGELFF. CDR3 DNA: TGCGCCAGCAGCTCTACTAGGGAGGCCGGGGAGCTGTTTTTT.

The table lists this clone with a few counts. In DNA, the CDR3 is TGTGCCAGTAGTAACCCCTCAGGGGGCATGAACACTGAAGCTTTCTTT. Residues: CASSNPSGGMNTEAFF. The chain couples TRBV19 to TRBJ1-1; TRBD1 aligns across 8 bases. The CDR3 consists of 16 residues. With V trimmed by 4 bases and J by 0 bases, 7 bases remained unmatched. Germline V lookup: CDR1 LNHDA, CDR2 SQIVND (reference sequence).

This clone has more than one count but fewer than ten. This rearrangement joins TRBV27 to TRBJ2-1; D unclear. Trimming took off 1 base at V and 0 bases at J, with 10 bases between the two ends. The CDR3 has 16 residues. Germline V gene data show CDR1 as MNHEY and CDR2 as SMNVEV (reference sequence). The CDR3 region is CASSLYPASSYNEQFF. The CDR3 coding sequence is TGTGCCAGCAGTTTATACCCCGCAAGCTCCTACAATGAGCAGTTCTTC.

This clone was detected once. V usage is TRBV28 and J usage is TRBJ2-7; D is possibly TRBD1 (6 bases). The CDR3 is 15 amino acids. Trimming took off 5 bases at V and 0 bases at J, with 14 bases between the two ends. The germline V gene encodes CDR1 MDHEN and CDR2 SYDVKM. CDR3 sequence reads: CASSHRDTASYEQYF. CDR3 nucleotide sequence: TGTGCCAGCAGTCATCGGGACACCGCCTCCTACGAGCAGTACTTC.

The J gene is TRBJ1-1, the V gene TRBV4-1; no definite D call. Trimming stripped 4 bases from V and 3 bases from J, with 9 bases between. This CDR3 has 13 residues. CDR1 and CDR2 from the germline V gene are MGHRA and YSYEKL. This CDR3 reads CASSLQDDTEAFF. CDR3 nucleotide sequence: TGCGCCAGCAGCCTCCAGGACGACACTGAAGCTTTCTTT.

The CDR3 DNA sequence: TGTGCCAGCAGCTCCCTAGCGGGGGGGCACAATGAGCAGTTCTTC. Translation gives CASSSLAGGHNEQFF. This rearrangement joins TRBV7-9 to TRBJ2-1, with 12 nucleotides matching TRBD2. V was pared by 4 bases and J by 5 bases, with 3 bases of the junction left unmatched. This CDR3 contains 15 residues. The germline CDR1 and CDR2 sequences are SEHNR and FQNEAQ (reference sequence).

The chain links TRBV6-5 to TRBJ1-2, with D hard to call. CDR3 length equals 14 residues. The germline gives CDR1 MNHEY, CDR2 SVGAGI. The V end lost 3 bases, the J end lost 4 bases, and 12 bases lay between the germline ends. CDR3 nucleotides: TGTGCCAGCAGTTATGGTGGTTCTTCCTATGGCTACACCTTC. This translates into CASSYGGSSYGYTF.

Many counts were recorded for this clone. This chain connects TRBV9 to TRBJ2-5, with 7 bases matching TRBD2. J lost 5 bases, V lost 0 bases, and 7 bases had no gene match. The germline gives CDR1 SGDLS, CDR2 YYNGEE. This CDR3 is built from 15 residues. The CDR3 protein is CASSVGTSIWETQYF. The DNA for the CDR3 is TGTGCCAGCAGCGTAGGGACTAGTATATGGGAGACCCAGTACTTC. The full variable domain, in which reference TRBV9 and TRBJ2-5 provide the parts outside the CDR3, is DSGVTQTPKHLITATGQRVTLRCSPRSGDLSVYWYQQSLDQGLQFLIQYYNGEERAKGNILERFSAQQFPDLHSELNLSSLELGDSALYFCASSVGTSIWETQYFGPGTRLLVL.

CDR3 sequence reads: CASSPIAGELFF. The CDR3 bases are TGTGCCAGCAGTCCGATCGCCGGGGAGCTGTTTTTT. The chain joins TRBV6-5 to TRBJ2-2; D is ambiguous. The germline gives CDR1 MNHEY, CDR2 SVGAGI. Trimming stripped 5 bases from V and 6 bases from J, with 7 bases between. The CDR3 has 12 residues.

The rearrangement joins TRBV2 to TRBJ1-4, with D hard to call. V lost 3 bases to trimming and J lost 7 bases, with 15 bases between them. This CDR3 has 15 residues. Germline V CDR1 and CDR2: SNHLY, FYNNEI. The CDR3 loop reads CASSDDRASLEKLFF. DNA for the CDR3: TGTGCCAGCAGTGACGACCGCGCCAGCCTTGAAAAACTGTTTTTT.

The V and J genes are TRBV28 and TRBJ2-1; TRBD2 aligns across 7 bases. The J segment lost 7 bases and the V segment lost 4 bases, leaving 7 bases of the junction unmatched. CDR1 is MDHEN and CDR2 is SYDVKM in the germline V gene. CDR3 length: 14 amino acids. This CDR3 is CASSSAGDGNEQFF. CDR3 bases: TGTGCCAGCAGTTCGGCGGGGGACGGGAATGAGCAGTTCTTC. The whole variable domain, remainder taken from reference TRBV28 and TRBJ2-1, is DVKVTQSSRYLVKRTGEKVFLECVQDMDHENMFWYRQDPGLGLRLIYFSYDVKMKEKGDIPEGYSVSREKKERFSLILESASTNQTSMYLCASSSAGDGNEQFFGPGTRLTVL.

There are a few counts of this clone. J is TRBJ1-1 and V is TRBV6-1; TRBD1 matches at 9 bases. After removal of 9 bases from V and 5 bases from J, the junction contained 7 bases not matched to a gene. The germline gives CDR1 MNHNS, CDR2 SASEGT. The CDR3 is made up of 13 amino acids. The CDR3 nucleotides are TGTGCCAGAACGGGACAGGGTGGGACTGAAGCTTTCTTT. Translating gives CARTGQGGTEAFF.

The V and J genes are TRBV19 and TRBJ2-7, with unresolved D. The V end was cut by 1 base, the J end by 6 bases, with 4 bases between. Germline CDR1 and CDR2: LNHDA and SQIVND (reference sequence). The CDR3 loop spans 11 amino acids. CDR3 loop: CASSIGGEQYF. Here the CDR3 DNA reads TGTGCCAGTAGTATAGGCGGCGAGCAGTACTTC. The full variable domain, in which reference TRBV19 and TRBJ2-7 provide the parts outside the CDR3, is DGGITQSPKYLFRKEGQNVTLSCEQNLNHDAMYWYRQDPGQGLRLIYYSQIVNDFQKGDIAEGYSVSREKKESFPLTVTSAQKNPTAFYLCASSIGGEQYFGPGTRLTVT.

This clone was recorded once. The chain combines TRBV28 with TRBJ1-2; 11 bases align to TRBD1. With 3 bases clipped from V and 3 bases from J, the junction kept 6 bases outside the gene matches. Germline values: CDR1 MDHEN, CDR2 SYDVKM. The CDR3 consists of 16 residues. The CDR3 protein is CASSFQGQGAYYGYTF. CDR3 sequence (DNA): TGTGCCAGCAGTTTCCAAGGACAGGGGGCCTACTATGGCTACACCTTC.

This sequence joins TRBV5-1 and TRBJ1-1; no firm D call. Trimming cost V 4 bases and J 6 bases, with 10 bases left between them. Germline CDR1 and CDR2: SGHRS and YFSETQ. This CDR3 spans 12 amino acids. CDR3 sequence reads: CASSRAPPEAFF. The CDR3 DNA reads as TGCGCCAGCAGCCGGGCGCCCCCTGAAGCTTTCTTT.

CDR3 sequence (DNA): TGTGCCAGCAGGACACAACGGGACAAAGGAAGGACTGAAGCTTTCTTT. This encodes CASRTQRDKGRTEAFF. J is TRBJ1-1 and V is TRBV27; a weak D match, TRBD1 (6 bases). The V gene lost 6 bases and the J gene lost 5 bases, with 22 bases spanning the gap. The CDR3 extends over 16 amino acids. CDR1 is MNHEY and CDR2 is SMNVEV in the germline V gene (reference sequence).